This T cell receptor beta chain stems from a study of OX40 agonist ivuxolimab in advanced cancers. Assay: immunoSEQ multiplex PCR; the TCRdb copy retains only in-frame clones and omits some. Of tens of thousands of clones listed, 88% are singletons. The CDR3 has 13 residues. Germline V gene sequence: CDR1 MDHEN, CDR2 SYDVKM. The germline V and J ends were trimmed by 4 bases and 1 base, with 7 bases remaining between them. This sample comprised CD4+ or CD8+ T cells sorted from blood, obtained in a trial of the OX40 agonist ivuxolimab. This clonotype was obtained from an adult with an advanced solid tumor such as melanoma, head and neck, liver or kidney cancer. V is TRBV28 and J is TRBJ2-5; the D gene is possibly TRBD1 (5 bases). The CDR3 nucleotides are TGTGCCAGCAGTTCTGACAGCCAAGAGACCCAGTACTTC. Translated: CASSSDSQETQYF.